The sequence of this TCR beta chain was determined in a study of cytomegalovirus exposure and HLA in healthy donors. Points from the study as a whole: The dataset shows that most TCR sequences were rare, while some public TCRs occurred in many donors. A classifier reportedly called cytomegalovirus status with high sensitivity and specificity. A list of 150 or so TCR beta chains associated with cytomegalovirus was given.

The germline V gene encodes CDR1 KGHSH and CDR2 LQKENI. CDR3 length: 15 amino acids. J was trimmed by 4 bases and V by 4 bases; bases with no gene match: 5. Comments on this clone: Its antigen is not known.

Generated by immunoSEQ multiplex PCR, the TCRdb table keeps only in-frame clones and is missing some. The table lists 90,000 to 140,000 clones, approximately 86% of them singletons, with 3% to 4% in the top ten. What was sequenced was PBMCs. The origin of this receptor is a woman in her late teens or twenties in good health and CMV-seropositive. V gene TRBV18 combines with J gene TRBJ2-2; 8 positions match TRBD2. The CDR3 spells CASSLSGKATGELFF. CDR3 nucleotide sequence: TGTGCCAGCTCACTTAGCGGGAAGGCCACCGGGGAGCTGTTTTTT.